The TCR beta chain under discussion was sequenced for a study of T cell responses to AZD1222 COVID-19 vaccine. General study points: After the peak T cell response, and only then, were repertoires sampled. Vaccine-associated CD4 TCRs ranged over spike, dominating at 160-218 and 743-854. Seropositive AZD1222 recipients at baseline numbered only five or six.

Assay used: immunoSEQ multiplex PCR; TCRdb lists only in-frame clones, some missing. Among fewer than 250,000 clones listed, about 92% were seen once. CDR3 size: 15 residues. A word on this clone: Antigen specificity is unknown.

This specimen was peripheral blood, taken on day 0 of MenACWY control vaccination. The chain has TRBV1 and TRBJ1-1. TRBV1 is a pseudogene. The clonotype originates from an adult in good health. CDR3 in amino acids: CTSSQEWFGRTEAFF. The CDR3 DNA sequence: TGCACCAGCAGCCAAGAGTGGTTCGGAAGGACTGAAGCTTTCTTT.